These 27 T cell receptor beta chains were sequenced from one sample in a study of cytomegalovirus exposure and HLA in healthy donors. Some clones are missing from TCRdb's copy, which holds only in-frame ones; the method was immunoSEQ multiplex PCR. This table has some 320,000 clones, approximately 86% appearing once. Sequencing was performed on PBMCs. These receptors all come from a woman under 40 in good health and CMV-seropositive.

In its sample, this clone was seen once. The same CDR3 is also encoded by other DNA sequences in this sample. The gene calls are TRBV27 and TRBJ2-7; D may correspond to TRBD1 or TRBD2 (5 bases each). The CDR3 extends over 12 amino acids. Germline V gives CDR1 MNHEY, CDR2 SMNVEV (reference sequence). Between the trimmed V and J ends, which lost 3 bases and 3 bases, there was a span of 6 bases. The CDR3 is CASSFGGYEQYF. CDR3 DNA: TGTGCCAGCAGTTTTGGGGGCTACGAGCAGTACTTC.

The J gene is TRBJ2-2, the V gene TRBV5-4, with a tentative D call TRBD2 (6 bases). Germline V gene lookup returns CDR1 SGHNT and CDR2 YYREEE (reference sequence). This CDR3 spans 11 amino acids. Trimming took off 5 bases at V and 7 bases at J, with 6 bases between the two ends. Written as DNA, the CDR3 is TGTGCCAGCAGGGGGGGCGGGGAGCTGTTTTTT. Translated: CASRGGGELFF. The complete variable domain, with remaining parts taken from reference TRBV5-4 and TRBJ2-2, reads ETGVTQSPTHLIKTRGQQVTLRCSSQSGHNTVSWYQQALGQGPQFIFQYYREEENGRGNFPPRFSGLQFPNYSSELNVNALELDDSALYLCASRGGGELFFGEGSRLTVL.

The chain couples TRBV14 to TRBJ2-3; TRBD1 might be the D (5 bases). Per the germline V gene, CDR1 is SGHDN and CDR2 is FVKESK. This CDR3 spans 18 amino acids. With 1 base removed from V and 4 bases from J, the gap between germline ends came to 21 bases. The CDR3 region is CASSQASTRPGSSDTQYF. In DNA, the CDR3 is TGTGCCAGCAGCCAAGCCTCGACCCGGCCAGGGTCTTCAGATACGCAGTATTTT.

The genes are TRBV6-5 and TRBJ1-6; 9 nucleotides match TRBD1. The germline V gene encodes CDR1 MNHEY and CDR2 SVGAGI. V was clipped by 4 bases and J by 9 bases; unmatched bases: 10. The CDR3 covers 16 residues. The DNA of the CDR3 is TGTGCCAGCAGTTCGCTCCCGGGACAGGGTACTTCACCCCTCCACTTT. Its protein is CASSSLPGQGTSPLHF.

This clone was recorded only once. The chain couples TRBV15 to TRBJ2-4; 7 nucleotides match TRBD1. The germline V gene encodes CDR1 LNHNV and CDR2 YYDKDF (reference sequence). V was clipped by 3 bases and J by 4 bases; unmatched bases: 6. CDR3 length: 15 amino acids. In DNA, the CDR3 is TGTGCCACCAGCAGCTCCAGGGGGATGAAAAACATTCAGTACTTC. Its translation is CATSSSRGMKNIQYF.

This clone was recorded a few times. V is TRBV2 and J is TRBJ2-7; tentative D call: TRBD1 (7 bases). Looked up from germline, CDR1 is SNHLY and CDR2 is FYNNEI. V was pared by 11 bases and J by 0 bases, with 20 bases between. The CDR3 is made up of 15 amino acids. The chain's CDR3 is CAGKTGTLSSYEQYF. Written as DNA, the CDR3 is TGTGCCGGTAAGACAGGGACTCTCAGCTCCTACGAGCAGTACTTC.

This chain uses TRBV30 with TRBJ2-1; D remains ambiguous. The CDR3 is 14 residues long. V shed 1 base and J shed 3 bases, with 10 bases lying between them. Germline V gene sequence: CDR1 GTSNPN, CDR2 SVGIG (reference sequence). The CDR3 DNA follows: TGTGCCTGGAGTGGGCCTTTAGGCTACAATGAGCAGTTCTTC. It specifies CAWSGPLGYNEQFF.

This clone has just one count. V is TRBV9 and J is TRBJ1-1, with 7 bases lining up with TRBD1. The CDR3 has 13 amino acids. J was trimmed by 6 bases and V by 2 bases; bases with no gene match: 4. CDR1 and CDR2 (germline): SGDLS, YYNGEE. This CDR3 reads CASSVGTASEAFF. The CDR3 nucleotides are TGTGCCAGCAGCGTCGGGACAGCATCTGAAGCTTTCTTT.

The chain joins TRBV27 to TRBJ1-1, with TRBD1 matching 7 bases. V shed 6 bases and J 3 bases; nucleotides not matched to a gene: 25. Looked up from germline, CDR1 is MNHEY and CDR2 is SMNVEV (reference sequence). This CDR3 has 20 amino acids. The CDR3 reads CASRAILLRQGSPGDTEAFF. The CDR3, as DNA: TGTGCCAGCAGGGCTATCCTCCTTCGACAGGGTTCACCAGGGGACACTGAAGCTTTCTTT.

This chain uses TRBV9 with TRBJ2-1; the D gene could be TRBD1 or TRBD2 (6 bases each). Per the germline V gene, CDR1 is SGDLS and CDR2 is YYNGEE. Trimming took off 0 bases at V and 7 bases at J, with 20 bases between the two ends. The CDR3 is 17 amino acids. CDR3 residues: CASSVGGQGGHWNEQFF. The CDR3 DNA reads as TGTGCCAGCAGCGTAGGGGGGCAGGGAGGTCACTGGAATGAGCAGTTCTTC.

This clone is a singleton in its sample. The CDR3 DNA reads TGTGCCAGCAGCTTAGAAGTACGCAATGAGCAGTTCTTC. Encoded protein: CASSLEVRNEQFF. The chain is built from TRBV13 and TRBJ2-1; D is unresolved. The CDR3 extends over 13 amino acids. The V and J ends lost 1 base and 6 bases respectively, with 7 bases between them. Germline V gene data show CDR1 as PRHDT and CDR2 as FYEKMQ (reference sequence).

This chain connects TRBV6-5 to TRBJ2-7; 7 positions agree with TRBD1. The CDR3 runs 13 residues. Germline CDR1 is MNHEY and CDR2 is SVGAGI. With 5 bases clipped from V and 1 base from J, the junction kept 2 bases outside the gene matches. CDR3 residues: CASSGGQSYEQYF. The CDR3 DNA reads TGTGCCAGCAGTGGGGGACAGTCCTACGAGCAGTACTTC.

This CDR3 reads CASSLPGTNTEAFF. The CDR3 nucleotides are TGTGCCAGCAGCCTTCCCGGGACAAACACTGAAGCTTTCTTT. The chain links TRBV14 to TRBJ1-1; tentative D call: TRBD1 (6 bases). The CDR3 loop spans 14 amino acids. The germline CDR1 and CDR2 sequences are SGHDN and FVKESK. Deletions cut 4 bases from V and 2 bases from J, with 11 bases between.

The chain joins TRBV19 to TRBJ2-1; D is unresolved. The CDR3 has 13 residues. Trimming took 5 bases from V and 8 from J, leaving 13 bases between them. Germline CDR1 is LNHDA and CDR2 is SQIVND (reference sequence). The CDR3 DNA reads TGTGCCAGTAGTCTCTTGACCGGCGATGAGCAGTTCTTC. Translated, it gives CASSLLTGDEQFF.

The V and J genes are TRBV28 and TRBJ2-1; possible D gene TRBD2, 5 bases. V lost 3 bases to trimming and J lost 7 bases, with 10 bases between them. This CDR3 is built from 13 residues. Germline CDR1 MDHEN, CDR2 SYDVKM. DNA of the CDR3: TGTGCCAGCAGTTTCTCGCGCGGGAATGAGCAGTTCTTC. Amino acid sequence: CASSFSRGNEQFF.

The chain joins TRBV7-6 to TRBJ2-7; TRBD2 matches at 10 bases. The CDR3 runs 15 residues. The V segment lost 5 bases and the J segment 2 bases; nucleotides outside the gene matches: 6. Germline V gene lookup returns CDR1 SGHVS and CDR2 FNYEAQ. The CDR3 DNA reads as TGTGCCAGCAGCCCGAGCGGGGGGGCCACCTACGAGCAGTACTTC. Protein product: CASSPSGGATYEQYF.

The chain employs TRBV19 and TRBJ2-7; D might be TRBD1 or TRBD2, each matching 5 bases. The CDR3 has 13 amino acids. Trimming pared 2 bases from V and 7 bases from J, leaving 12 bases between. CDR1 is LNHDA, CDR2 SQIVND, per germline (reference sequence). The CDR3 protein is CASSIWDDEEQYF. The CDR3, as DNA: TGTGCCAGTAGTATATGGGACGATGAGGAGCAGTACTTC.

V usage is TRBV28 and J usage is TRBJ2-7, with D tentatively TRBD2 (6 bases). The CDR3 has 14 residues. The germline V gene has CDR1 MDHEN and CDR2 SYDVKM. V gave up 4 bases and J gave up 2 bases, with 12 bases separating them. The CDR3 is CASSWPSATYEQYF. In DNA form, the CDR3 reads TGTGCCAGCAGTTGGCCTAGCGCCACCTACGAGCAGTACTTC. The full variable domain, with the rest looked up from reference TRBV28 and TRBJ2-7, is DVKVTQSSRYLVKRTGEKVFLECVQDMDHENMFWYRQDPGLGLRLIYFSYDVKMKEKGDIPEGYSVSREKKERFSLILESASTNQTSMYLCASSWPSATYEQYFGPGTRLTVT.

The CDR3 region is CASSLYRVVGGNSPLHF. As DNA, the CDR3 is TGTGCCAGCAGCTTGTACAGGGTTGTGGGGGGTAATTCACCCCTCCACTTT. The chain employs TRBV7-6 and TRBJ1-6; D might be TRBD1 (6 bases). The CDR3 has 17 residues. V was clipped by 3 bases and J by 6 bases, with 18 bases between them. Germline V lookup: CDR1 SGHVS, CDR2 FNYEAQ. Variable domain in full (rest from reference TRBV7-6 and TRBJ1-6): GAGVSQSPRYKVTKRGQDVALRCDPISGHVSLYWYRQALGQGPEFLTYFNYEAQQDKSGLPNDRFSAERPEGSISTLTIQRTEQRDSAMYRCASSLYRVVGGNSPLHFGNGTRLTVT.

V and J are TRBV6-5 and TRBJ2-7; unclear D gene. Germline CDR1 reads MNHEY; CDR2 reads SVGAGI. V lost 2 bases, J lost 0 bases, and 11 bases lay in between. The CDR3 spans 15 residues. CDR3 in DNA: TGTGCCAGCAGTTACGCGGCGGAGAGCTCCTACGAGCAGTACTTC. Translating gives CASSYAAESSYEQYF.

Here the CDR3 reads CASSSPQSYGYTF. CDR3 nucleotide sequence: TGTGCCAGCAGCTCGCCGCAAAGCTATGGCTACACCTTC. The V gene is TRBV5-4, the J gene TRBJ1-2, with D unclear. V dropped 3 bases and J dropped 4 bases, with 10 bases sitting between them. The CDR3 loop spans 13 amino acids. The germline gives CDR1 SGHNT, CDR2 YYREEE (reference sequence).

Only a few counts were recorded for this clone. The V and J genes are TRBV30 and TRBJ1-5, with D maybe TRBD1 (6 bases). The ends were cut back, 0 bases at V and 2 bases at J, with 14 bases in the middle. The germline gives CDR1 GTSNPN, CDR2 SVGIG (reference sequence). The CDR3 length is 16 residues. The CDR3 loop is CAWSVRAGAGNQPQHF. The CDR3 DNA reads TGTGCCTGGAGTGTACGGGCAGGGGCTGGCAATCAGCCCCAGCATTTT. Looking up the rest from reference TRBV30 and TRBJ1-5 gives the full variable domain: SQTIHQWPATLVQPVGSPLSLECTVEGTSNPNLYWYRQAAGRGLQLLFYSVGIGQISSEVPQNLSASRPQDRQFILSSKKLLLSDSGFYLCAWSVRAGAGNQPQHFGDGTRLSIL.

The gene calls are TRBV2 and TRBJ2-1, with D tentatively TRBD2 (5 bases). V was cut by 8 bases and J by 9 bases, with 17 bases left in between. Germline assignment: CDR1 SNHLY and CDR2 FYNNEI. This CDR3 region has 13 residues. The CDR3 reads CASFITSIIEQFF. The CDR3 DNA reads as TGTGCCAGCTTTATAACTAGTATAATTGAGCAGTTCTTC.

This clone was picked up one time. The chain joins TRBV4-3 to TRBJ2-5; D may be TRBD1 (5 bases). Trimming cost V 1 base and J 5 bases, with 11 bases left between them. The CDR3 loop spans 14 amino acids. Per the germline V gene, CDR1 is LGHNA and CDR2 is YSLEER. CDR3 nucleotide sequence: TGCGCCAGCAGCCAAGGGGGCAGGCGGGAGACCCAGTACTTC. Its translation: CASSQGGRRETQYF.

The chain combines TRBV5-1 with TRBJ1-3; TRBD1 is a possible D gene (5 bases). The CDR3 has 13 amino acids. V was trimmed by 4 bases and J by 7 bases, leaving 12 bases between them. The germline V gene has CDR1 SGHRS and CDR2 YFSETQ. The CDR3 here is CASSAGQGNTIYF. DNA for the CDR3: TGCGCCAGCAGCGCGGGCCAGGGCAACACCATATATTTT.

This clone was counted a few times. V usage is TRBV4-2 and J usage is TRBJ1-4; possible D gene TRBD1, 6 bases. In germline, CDR1 is LGHNA, CDR2 YNFKEQ. This CDR3 contains 14 residues. The V gene lost 0 bases and the J gene lost 7 bases, with 9 bases spanning the gap. The DNA for the CDR3 is TGTGCCAGCAGCCAAGATCTCAGGGGTGAAAAACTGTTTTTT. Protein sequence: CASSQDLRGEKLFF.

The CDR3 DNA reads TGCGCCAGCAGCCGTGGGACAGCGGATAGCAATCAGCCCCAGCATTTT. Protein product: CASSRGTADSNQPQHF. The chain joins TRBV5-1 to TRBJ1-5; 7 positions match TRBD1. Germline-derived CDR1 and CDR2 are SGHRS and YFSETQ. This CDR3 has 16 residues. V gave up 4 bases and J gave up 0 bases; unmatched junction bases: 7.